Below, 15 T cell receptor beta chains from the same sample are listed, as sequenced in a study of PD-1 blockade in classical Hodgkin lymphoma. Every patient relapsed after autologous stem cell transplantation, and brentuximab vedotin exposure varied. TCRdb's copy holds only in-frame clones and misses some; the assay was immunoSEQ multiplex PCR. The table shows approximately 99,000 clones, with 89% occurring only once. The source was peripheral blood mononuclear cells (PBMCs), collected before the second cycle of nivolumab. The source of these receptors is a human donor with classical Hodgkin lymphoma.

The rearrangement uses TRBV6-1 and TRBJ1-1, with D tentatively TRBD1 (5 bases). CDR1 and CDR2 (germline): MNHNS, SASEGT. Between the trimmed V and J ends, which lost 0 bases and 0 bases, there was a span of 17 bases. The CDR3 has 18 residues. The chain's CDR3 is CASSEALVGTKLNTEAFF. The CDR3 DNA follows: TGTGCCAGCAGTGAAGCCCTAGTCGGGACGAAACTGAACACTGAAGCTTTCTTT.

Remarks on this clone: The same CDR3 arises from other DNA sequences in this sample as well. This chain links TRBV5-1 with TRBJ2-7, with D hard to call. Germline CDR1 SGHRS, CDR2 YFSETQ. CDR3 size: 13 residues. Trimming removed 0 bases from V and 3 bases from J, with 7 bases in between. CDR3: CASSLAGNYEQYF. CDR3 nucleotide sequence: TGCGCCAGCAGCTTGGCCGGAAACTACGAGCAGTACTTC.

The chain is built from TRBV11-2 and TRBJ2-2, with D tentatively TRBD1 (8 bases). Trimming shortened V by 5 bases and J by 8 bases, and 21 bases separated the two germline ends. Germline V CDR1 and CDR2: SGHAT, FQNNGV. This CDR3 has 16 residues. This CDR3 is CASSLAGVRGPGELFF. The CDR3 DNA reads as TGTGCCAGCAGCCTGGCGGGGGTCAGGGGGCCTGGGGAGCTGTTTTTT.

The chain joins TRBV14 to TRBJ1-2; no clear D. Germline V gene sequence: CDR1 SGHDN, CDR2 FVKESK. This CDR3 has 14 residues. Trimming removed 2 bases at V and 6 bases at J, with 13 bases between. In nucleotides, the CDR3 is TGTGCCAGCAGCCAATTGAGGGCGACGGATGGCTACACCTTC. Encoded protein: CASSQLRATDGYTF.

The sample holds one count of this clone. The J gene is TRBJ2-7, the V gene TRBV2; possible D gene TRBD2, 6 bases. There are 14 residues in the CDR3. Trimming left V 6 bases short and J 6 bases short, with 18 bases between. Germline CDR1 SNHLY, CDR2 FYNNEI. This chain's CDR3 is CASRITIMGGEQYF. In DNA form, the CDR3 reads TGTGCCAGCAGGATCACAATTATGGGGGGCGAGCAGTACTTC. Full variable domain (outside the CDR3, taken from reference TRBV2 and TRBJ2-7): EPEVTQTPSHQVTQMGQEVILRCVPISNHLYFYWYRQILGQKVEFLVSFYNNEISEKSEIFDDQFSVERPDGSNFTLKIRSTKLEDSAMYFCASRITIMGGEQYFGPGTRLTVT.

The J gene is TRBJ1-4, the V gene TRBV14; D unresolved. Germline V lookup: CDR1 SGHDN, CDR2 FVKESK. Trimming pared 4 bases from V and 7 bases from J, leaving 13 bases between. This CDR3 is 14 amino acids long. Here the CDR3 reads CASSRTLSGEKLFF. Written as DNA, the CDR3 is TGTGCCAGCAGCCGGACTCTCTCGGGTGAAAAACTGTTTTTT.

This sequence joins TRBV4-3 and TRBJ2-3; unclear D gene. The V gene lost 4 bases and the J gene lost 1 base, with 24 bases spanning the gap. The germline V gene has CDR1 LGHNA and CDR2 YSLEER. This CDR3 comprises 19 residues. Here the CDR3 reads CASSPLPGTTWDGTDTQYF. In DNA form, the CDR3 reads TGCGCCAGCAGCCCCCTCCCGGGTACCACTTGGGATGGCACAGATACGCAGTATTTT.

Notes on this clone: No conserved phenylalanine or tryptophan ends this CDR3, so it is likely a read error. The DNA is left out, because the CDR3 cannot be placed on it with certainty; the CDR3 is given as TCRdb lists it. V and J are TRBV11-2 and TRBJ1-2; whether TRBD1, the table's D call, matches the DNA was not checked. Germline V lookup: CDR1 SGHAT, CDR2 FQNNGV. The CDR3 is 13 residues long, ends included. The CDR3 here is CASSNQGTGGTWS.

CDR3 DNA sequence: TGTGCCAGCAGTTCAAGGGTCCAAGAGACCCAGTACTTC. It yields the protein CASSSRVQETQYF. The chain couples TRBV28 to TRBJ2-5; D unclear. Trimming stripped 4 bases from V and 1 base from J, with 7 bases between. The CDR3 is made up of 13 amino acids. Germline-derived CDR1 and CDR2 are MDHEN and SYDVKM.

This clone has just a few counts. V and J are TRBV19 and TRBJ2-3, with D possibly matching TRBD2 (5 bases). Germline CDR1 is LNHDA and CDR2 is SQIVND (reference sequence). V lost 6 bases to trimming and J lost 8 bases, with 12 bases between them. The CDR3 loop spans 12 amino acids. The CDR3 is CASSPDSRTQYF. The CDR3 bases are TGTGCCAGTAGCCCGGACTCTCGTACGCAGTATTTT.

This clone was picked up one time. The chain links TRBV5-6 to TRBJ2-5; perhaps TRBD1 as D (6 bases). Trimming cost V 3 bases and J 3 bases, with 12 bases left between them. The CDR3 covers 14 residues. Germline V gene sequence: CDR1 SGHDT, CDR2 YYEEEE. CDR3 protein: CASSYIQGKETQYF. The CDR3, as DNA: TGTGCCAGCAGCTATATACAGGGTAAAGAGACCCAGTACTTC.

This chain connects TRBV15 to TRBJ2-7; D is unclear. The CDR3 is made up of 13 amino acids. Trimming took off 1 base at V and 3 bases at J, with 7 bases between the two ends. Looked up from germline, CDR1 is LNHNV and CDR2 is YYDKDF (reference sequence). The DNA for the CDR3 is TGTGCCACCAGCAGAGTCGGGCGCTACGAGCAGTACTTC. Protein sequence: CATSRVGRYEQYF.

The chain uses TRBV7-6 and TRBJ2-1; 14 positions agree with TRBD2. Germline V CDR1 and CDR2: SGHVS, FNYEAQ. The CDR3 is made up of 15 amino acids. V lost 5 bases to trimming and J lost 8 bases; unmatched junction nucleotides: 5. The CDR3 DNA follows: TGTGCCAGCAGCCCCACGGGACTAGCGGGAGATGAGCAGTTCTTC. Its translation: CASSPTGLAGDEQFF.

This chain joins TRBV6-1 and TRBJ2-2; D is uncertain. Trimming stripped 7 bases from V and 1 base from J, with 10 bases between. This CDR3 has 14 amino acids. Per the germline V gene, CDR1 is MNHNS and CDR2 is SASEGT. CDR3 bases: TGTGCCAGCAAGGTGTCGGAGAACACCGGGGAGCTGTTTTTT. Amino acid sequence: CASKVSENTGELFF.

The V and J genes are TRBV2 and TRBJ1-2; D gene ambiguous. Per the germline V gene, CDR1 is SNHLY and CDR2 is FYNNEI. The V end was cut by 6 bases, the J end by 2 bases, with 13 bases between. The CDR3 contains 14 residues. The CDR3 is CASSPLSDNYGYTF. The CDR3 DNA reads TGTGCCAGCAGCCCCCTATCGGACAACTATGGCTACACCTTC.